This T cell receptor beta chain was recovered during a study of T-cell memory formation after mild COVID-19. About the research overall: Among the donors, TCR clusters were largely specific to each donor. Points from the study as a whole: While clones contracting from day 15 to 85 were balanced between CD4 and CD8, later expanders leaned CD4+.

TCRalpha and TCRbeta libraries used 5'RACE with constant-segment primers and UMIs. Each CDR3 protein is one row after TCRdb ran MiXCR on the 5' RACE reads. Here the sample spans roughly 550,000 distinct CDR3 sequences, roughly 22% being singletons. A note on this clonotype: Its antigen is unidentified.

This CDR3 is 15 amino acids long. Germline V gene sequence: CDR1 SGHRS, CDR2 YFSETQ. V dropped 0 bases and J dropped 1 base, with 11 bases sitting between them. Sample: PBMCs or a T cell subset sorted from them (not recorded which). The sequence was collected from an adult woman who had mild COVID-19 (a few samples of this study predate the infection). Cell type and time point are not known. This chain links TRBV5-1 with TRBJ2-7, with D possibly called TRBD1 or TRBD2 (7 bases each). This CDR3 is CASSLVQGGSYEQYF. For the CDR3, the DNA is TGCGCCAGCAGCTTGGTGCAGGGGGGGTCCTACGAGCAGTACTTC.